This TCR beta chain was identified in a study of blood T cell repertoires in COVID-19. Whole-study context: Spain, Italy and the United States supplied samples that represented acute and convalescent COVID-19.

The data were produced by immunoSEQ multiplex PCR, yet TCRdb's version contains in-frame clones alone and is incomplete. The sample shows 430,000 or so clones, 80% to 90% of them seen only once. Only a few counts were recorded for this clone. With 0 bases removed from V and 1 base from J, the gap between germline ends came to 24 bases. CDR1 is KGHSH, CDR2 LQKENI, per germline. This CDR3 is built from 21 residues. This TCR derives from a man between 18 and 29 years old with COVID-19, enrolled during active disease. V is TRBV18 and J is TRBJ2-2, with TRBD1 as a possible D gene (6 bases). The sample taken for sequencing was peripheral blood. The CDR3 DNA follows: TGTGCCAGCTCACCACCGAAACTAGACAGGCTGGGGGTACTGAACACCGGGGAGCTGTTTTTT. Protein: CASSPPKLDRLGVLNTGELFF.